This T cell receptor beta chain was obtained from a study of breast tumors, draining lymph nodes, adjacent tissues. Trimming left V 3 bases short and J 7 bases short, with 13 bases between. This CDR3 has 14 residues. Germline CDR1 reads SGDLS; CDR2 reads YYNGEE. TCRdb re-analysed the multiplex PCR reads in MiXCR, keeping a single row per CDR3 protein. The sample has roughly 19,000 distinct CDR3 sequences, 50% seen once. This sequence joins TRBV9 and TRBJ2-2; D not certain. Sequences were obtained from breast tumor tissue. The receptor comes from a female donor with breast cancer. Some clones in this sample may be carry-over from other donors' samples. CDR3 DNA sequence: TGTGCCAGCAGCGCAGAGTGTGACGGCGGGGAGCTGTTTTTT. Its protein product is CASSAECDGGELFF.